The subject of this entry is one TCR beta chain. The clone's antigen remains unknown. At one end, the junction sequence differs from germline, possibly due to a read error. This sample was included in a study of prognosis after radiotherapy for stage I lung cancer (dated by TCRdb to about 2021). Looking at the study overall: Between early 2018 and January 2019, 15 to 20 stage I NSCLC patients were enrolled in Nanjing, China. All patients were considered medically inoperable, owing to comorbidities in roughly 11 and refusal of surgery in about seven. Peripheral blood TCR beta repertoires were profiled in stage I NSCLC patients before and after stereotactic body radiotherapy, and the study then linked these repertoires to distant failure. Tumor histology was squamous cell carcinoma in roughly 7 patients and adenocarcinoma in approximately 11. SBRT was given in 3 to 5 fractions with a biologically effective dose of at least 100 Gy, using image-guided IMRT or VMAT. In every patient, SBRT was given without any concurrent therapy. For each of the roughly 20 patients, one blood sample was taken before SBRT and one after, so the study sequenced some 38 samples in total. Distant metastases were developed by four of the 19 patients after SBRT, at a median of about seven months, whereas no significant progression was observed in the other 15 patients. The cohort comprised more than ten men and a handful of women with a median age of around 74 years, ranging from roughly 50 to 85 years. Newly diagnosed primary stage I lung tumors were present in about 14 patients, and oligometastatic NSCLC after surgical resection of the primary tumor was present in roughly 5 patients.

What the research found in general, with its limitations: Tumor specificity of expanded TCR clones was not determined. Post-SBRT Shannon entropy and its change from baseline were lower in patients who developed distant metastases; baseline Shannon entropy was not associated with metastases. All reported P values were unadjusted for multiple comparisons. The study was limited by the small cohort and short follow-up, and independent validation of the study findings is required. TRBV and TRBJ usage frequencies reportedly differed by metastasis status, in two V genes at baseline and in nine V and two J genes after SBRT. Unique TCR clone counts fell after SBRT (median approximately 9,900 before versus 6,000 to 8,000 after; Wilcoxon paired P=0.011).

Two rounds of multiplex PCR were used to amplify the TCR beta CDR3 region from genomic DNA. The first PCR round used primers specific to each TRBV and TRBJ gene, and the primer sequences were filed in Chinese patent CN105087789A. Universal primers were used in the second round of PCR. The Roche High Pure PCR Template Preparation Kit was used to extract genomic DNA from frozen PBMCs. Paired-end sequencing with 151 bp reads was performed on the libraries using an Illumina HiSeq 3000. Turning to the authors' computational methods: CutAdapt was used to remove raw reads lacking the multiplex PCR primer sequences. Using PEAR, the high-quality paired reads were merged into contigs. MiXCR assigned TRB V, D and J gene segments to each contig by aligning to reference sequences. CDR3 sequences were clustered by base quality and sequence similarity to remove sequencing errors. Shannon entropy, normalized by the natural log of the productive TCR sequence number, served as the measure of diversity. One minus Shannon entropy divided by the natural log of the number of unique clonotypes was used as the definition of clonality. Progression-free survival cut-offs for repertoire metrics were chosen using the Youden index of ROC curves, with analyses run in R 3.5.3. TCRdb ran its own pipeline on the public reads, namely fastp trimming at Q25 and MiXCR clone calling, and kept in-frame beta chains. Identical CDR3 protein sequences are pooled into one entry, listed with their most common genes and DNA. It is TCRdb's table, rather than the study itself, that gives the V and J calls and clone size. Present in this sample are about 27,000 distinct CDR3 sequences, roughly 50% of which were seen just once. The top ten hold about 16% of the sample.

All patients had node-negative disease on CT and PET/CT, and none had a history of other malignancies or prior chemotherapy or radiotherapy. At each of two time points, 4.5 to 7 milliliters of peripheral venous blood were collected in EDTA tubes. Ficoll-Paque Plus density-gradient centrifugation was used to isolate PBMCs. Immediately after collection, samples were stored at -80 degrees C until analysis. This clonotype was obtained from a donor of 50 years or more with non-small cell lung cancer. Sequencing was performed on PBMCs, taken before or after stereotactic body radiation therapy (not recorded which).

The sequence in DNA is TGCAGTGCTAGGGCGGGCAGGGGGTACTCACCCCCCCACTTT. This encodes CSARAGRGYSPPHF. The chain is assembled from TRBV20-1 and TRBJ1-6, with 7 bases matching TRBD1. The CDR3 sequence holds 14 residues, the cysteine and phenylalanine included. Only the CDR3 portion is preserved as DNA: 42 bases, with reading frame beginning at the first base. CDR1 and CDR2 are drawn from the germline V gene (reference sequence): DFQATT, SNEGSKA.